The text below deals with one TCR beta chain. This sample was taken from a study of blood T cell repertoires in COVID-19. Across the whole study: T cells, B-cell-depleted T cells, or PBMCs provided the cDNA or gDNA that served as material.

CDR3 length equals 15 residues. V was pared by 5 bases and J by 4 bases, with 16 bases between. Looked up from germline, CDR1 is SGHTS and CDR2 is YDEGEE. The assay was immunoSEQ multiplex PCR, and TCRdb's table has in-frame clones only and misses some. The table lists about 29,000 clones, more than 70% of them singletons. Specimen: peripheral blood. The sequence was obtained from a man aged 80 or over with active COVID-19. The J gene is TRBJ2-1, the V gene TRBV5-8; TRBD2 might be the D (5 bases). CDR3 DNA: TGTGCCAGCAGTCTAGGGCGGGTGATTTACAATGAGCAGTTCTTC. Translation gives CASSLGRVIYNEQFF.